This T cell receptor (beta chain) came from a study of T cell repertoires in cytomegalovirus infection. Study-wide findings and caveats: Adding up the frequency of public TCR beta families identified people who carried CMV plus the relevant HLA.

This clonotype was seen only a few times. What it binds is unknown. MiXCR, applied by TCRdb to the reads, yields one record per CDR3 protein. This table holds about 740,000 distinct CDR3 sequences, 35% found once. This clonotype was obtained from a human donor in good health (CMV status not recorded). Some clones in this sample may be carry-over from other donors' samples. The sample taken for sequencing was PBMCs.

This chain's CDR3 is CASAPGENSPLHF. CDR3 bases: TGTGCCAGCGCCCCTGGGGAGAATTCACCCCTCCACTTT. The chain combines TRBV12-3 or TRBV12-4 with TRBJ1-6, with D uncertain. The V end lost 8 bases, the J end lost 7 bases, and 12 bases lay between the germline ends. The CDR3 is 13 residues long.